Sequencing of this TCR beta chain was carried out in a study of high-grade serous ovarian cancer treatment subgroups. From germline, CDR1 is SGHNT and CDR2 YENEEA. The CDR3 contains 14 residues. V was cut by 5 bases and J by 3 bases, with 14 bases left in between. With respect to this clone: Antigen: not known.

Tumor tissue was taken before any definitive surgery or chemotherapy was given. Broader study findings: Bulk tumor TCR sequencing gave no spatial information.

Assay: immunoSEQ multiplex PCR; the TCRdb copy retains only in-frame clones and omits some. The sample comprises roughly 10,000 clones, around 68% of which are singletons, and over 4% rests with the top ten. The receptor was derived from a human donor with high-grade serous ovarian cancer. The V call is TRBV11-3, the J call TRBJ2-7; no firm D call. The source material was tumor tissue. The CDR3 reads CASSRVPQFYEQYF. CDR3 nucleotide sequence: TGTGCCAGCAGCCGTGTACCACAGTTCTACGAGCAGTACTTC.